This TCR beta chain was sequenced during a study of shared clonotypes between healthy human individuals. Sequencing was performed with immunoSEQ multiplex PCR; in TCRdb, only in-frame clones are kept and a portion is missing. Here the sample spans hundreds of thousands of clones, around two thirds being singletons. In regard to this clone: This sample includes further DNA sequences coding for the same CDR3.

The source material was memory CD4+ T cells sorted from blood. As to subset: CD45RA-negative fraction. The receptor comes from a woman in her twenties or thirties in good health.

The CDR3 nucleotides read TGTGCCAGCAGTTACTCTCGGACAGGAGGGGAGACCCAGTACTTC. Translated: CASSYSRTGGETQYF. The rearrangement joins TRBV6-5 to TRBJ2-5, with D perhaps matching TRBD1 (7 bases). Germline V gives CDR1 MNHEY, CDR2 SVGAGI. The V and J ends lost 0 bases and 5 bases respectively, with 13 bases between them. The CDR3 has 15 amino acids.